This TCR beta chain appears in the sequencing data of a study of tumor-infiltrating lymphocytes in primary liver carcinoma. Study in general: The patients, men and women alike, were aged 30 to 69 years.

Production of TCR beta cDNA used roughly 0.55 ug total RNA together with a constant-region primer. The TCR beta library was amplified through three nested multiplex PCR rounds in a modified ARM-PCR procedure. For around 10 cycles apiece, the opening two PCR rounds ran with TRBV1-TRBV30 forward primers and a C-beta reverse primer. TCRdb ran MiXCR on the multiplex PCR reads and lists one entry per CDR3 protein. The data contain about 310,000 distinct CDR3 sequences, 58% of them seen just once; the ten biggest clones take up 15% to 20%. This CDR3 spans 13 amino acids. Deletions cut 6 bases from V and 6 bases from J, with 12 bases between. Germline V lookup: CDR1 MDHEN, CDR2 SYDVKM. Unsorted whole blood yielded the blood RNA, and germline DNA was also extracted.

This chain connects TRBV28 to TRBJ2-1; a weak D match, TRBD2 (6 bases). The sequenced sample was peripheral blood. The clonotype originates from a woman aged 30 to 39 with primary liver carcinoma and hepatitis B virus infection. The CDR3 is CASSRLDINEQFF. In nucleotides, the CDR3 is TGTGCCAGCAGCCGACTAGACATCAATGAGCAGTTCTTC.